Listed here is a single T cell receptor beta chain. The antigen remains unidentified. Molecular barcoding with unique molecular identifiers was used for the TCRbeta library. TCRdb independently ran MiXCR on the PCR reads; one entry per CDR3 protein. The sample holds 700,000 to 950,000 distinct CDR3 sequences; around 15% are singletons and the top ten take roughly 5%. The record originates from a study of T-cell reconstitution after alpha-beta-depleted transplantation in children. Study observations and caveats: Alpha-beta T cells about two months after transplant reportedly derived from several hundred expanded graft clones. Counts and diversity of T cells one year after transplant came mostly from newly produced T cells. For some patients, TCRbeta diversity was high at day 60 because of recipient T cells and thymic progenitors that survived.

This sequence was found in a male patient younger than 18 who had a stem cell transplant for acute lymphoblastic leukemia, so the T cells may come from the graft donor. The specimen was PBMCs, mostly from graft donor cells, collected 360 days after TCRalphabeta/CD19-depleted stem cell transplant.

Here the CDR3 reads CASGFGTSLDTQYF. The CDR3 DNA sequence: TGTGCTAGTGGTTTTGGGACTAGCTTGGATACGCAGTATTTT. The gene calls are TRBV12-5 and TRBJ2-3; TRBD2 aligns across 9 bases. V lost 3 bases, J lost 6 bases, and 4 bases stayed unmatched. Germline loops: CDR1 LGHNT, CDR2 FRNRAP. The CDR3 contains 14 residues.